Listed below are T cell receptor beta chains from one sample, sequenced in a study of OX40 agonist ivuxolimab in advanced cancers. The table came from immunoSEQ multiplex PCR; TCRdb's copy has only in-frame clones and leaves some out. This sample carries about 45,000 clones, about four fifths of them seen once, and the ten largest clones take 15%. The sample consisted of CD4+ or CD8+ T cells sorted from blood, taken in a trial of the OX40 agonist ivuxolimab. The receptors shown here come from an adult with an advanced solid tumor such as melanoma, head and neck, liver or kidney cancer. The conserved cysteine and the conserved F or W are not part of the CDR3 here.

J gene: TRBJ1-3; V gene: TRBV30; CDR3 protein: AWTRDPAGLPGNTIY
J gene: TRBJ2-2; V gene: TRBV4-2; CDR3 protein: ASSQVPLMGGPPNTGELF
J gene: TRBJ2-1; V gene: TRBV5-6; CDR3 protein: ASSFPYGEQF
J gene: TRBJ2-3; V gene: TRBV9; CDR3 protein: ASSFRGTASTDTQY
J gene: TRBJ2-5; V gene: TRBV6-7; CDR3 protein: ASSYQGLAEETQY
J gene: TRBJ2-3; V gene: TRBV19; CDR3 protein: ASSPGEGVSTDTQY
J gene: TRBJ2-5; V gene: TRBV21-1; CDR3 protein: ASSKVLAGVPQY
J gene: TRBJ1-2; V gene: TRBV11-2; CDR3 protein: ASSPGGLGYT
J gene: TRBJ2-3; V gene: TRBV7-6; CDR3 protein: ASSLGQGGTDTQY
J gene: TRBJ2-2; V gene: TRBV9; CDR3 protein: ASSTTPGGDTGELF